What follows are 5 T cell receptor beta chains derived from one specimen sequenced in a study of T cells in localized non-small cell lung cancer. Sequencing was performed with immunoSEQ multiplex PCR; in TCRdb, only in-frame clones are kept and a portion is missing. The sample contains approximately 2,800 clones, about 34% of which appear only once. Specimen: lung tumor tissue, collected before any cancer treatment. The source of these receptors is a female donor of 60 years or more with stage II squamous cell lung carcinoma.

This clone was seen a handful of times. The chain is built from TRBV6-8 and TRBJ2-3, with D possibly TRBD2 on 6 matching bases. Trimming removed 7 bases at V and 2 bases at J, with 16 bases between. Germline CDR1 and CDR2: MNHGY and SAAAGT. The length of the CDR3 is 15 residues. CDR3 sequence reads: CASTQPGLLTDTQYF. Written as DNA, the CDR3 is TGTGCCAGCACGCAACCGGGACTTCTCACAGATACGCAGTATTTT.

This clone appeared a few times. The chain couples TRBV11-3 to TRBJ1-1; D not resolved. CDR1 and CDR2 from the germline V gene are SGHNT and YENEEA. Trimming removed 1 base from V and 7 bases from J, with 13 bases in between. The CDR3 is made up of 14 amino acids. CDR3 protein: CASSLGGFGVEAFF. The CDR3 coding sequence is TGTGCCAGCAGCTTAGGAGGGTTTGGGGTTGAAGCTTTCTTT.

The chain carries TRBV7-5 and TRBJ1-1. TRBV7-5 is a pseudogene segment. CDR3 size: 15 residues. This chain's CDR3 is CASSFTTSVNTEAFF. In DNA form, the CDR3 reads TGTGCCAGCAGCTTTACGACAAGCGTGAACACTGAAGCTTTCTTT.

By proportion, this clone is medium-sized (0.01 to 0.1%). The V gene is TRBV9, the J gene TRBJ1-1; D is possibly TRBD1 (5 bases). V was shortened by 3 bases and J by 8 bases, with 11 bases between the two germline ends. The germline V gene has CDR1 SGDLS and CDR2 YYNGEE. The CDR3 length is 12 residues. The CDR3 reads CASSAGTAEAFF. The CDR3 nucleotides are TGTGCCAGCAGCGCAGGGACGGCCGAAGCTTTCTTT.

This clone is labeled as medium-sized. The chain carries TRBV11-3 and TRBJ2-5; 9 nucleotides match TRBD2. V lost 3 bases and J lost 4; bases outside the gene matches: 6. The CDR3 is made up of 15 amino acids. Germline CDR1 is SGHNT and CDR2 is YENEEA. CDR3: CASSLFSGGGETQYF. The CDR3 DNA follows: TGTGCCAGCAGCTTGTTTAGCGGGGGCGGAGAGACCCAGTACTTC.